This paragraph reports one T cell receptor beta chain. These data originate in a study of blood T cells in healthy people across ages. Germline V lookup: CDR1 ENHRY, CDR2 SYGVKD. V trimming: 5 bases; J trimming: 0 bases; junction bases outside the gene matches: 7. The CDR3 sequence is 17 residues long. Using a J-beta primer mix together with a sample-barcoded 5' primer, a second PCR was run for about 6 to 12 cycles. TCRdb ran MiXCR on the 5' RACE reads and lists one entry per CDR3 protein. Of 1.5 million to 2 million distinct CDR3 sequences in the sample, about 30% were seen once. This rearrangement joins TRBV10-3 to TRBJ2-3; the match to TRBD1 covers 11 bases. This clonotype originated in a woman aged 25 to 39 in good health. Sequences were obtained from blood. CDR3 coding DNA: TGTGCCATCAGTCCCGGGACAGGGGGAACTAGCACAGATACGCAGTATTTT. Translating gives CAISPGTGGTSTDTQYF.